The T cell receptor (beta chain) described here comes from a study of blood T cell repertoires in COVID-19. For the study at large: Sources were T cells, B-cell-depleted T cells, or PBMCs; the material itself was cDNA or gDNA.

Assignment of participants to cohorts was predicated upon participant-reported clinical history. Symptom resolution, clearance, or two negative PCRs marked donors in Cohort 3 as recovered. Some clones are missing from TCRdb's copy, which holds only in-frame ones; the method was immunoSEQ multiplex PCR. The sample has some 250,000 clones; about 89% are singletons. Trimming took 5 bases from V and 5 from J; bases not matched to a gene: 10. The CDR3 contains 14 residues. From germline, CDR1 is GTSNPN and CDR2 SVGIG (reference sequence). This receptor was taken from a man aged 40-55 years who had recovered from COVID-19. This chain uses TRBV30 with TRBJ2-7; 9 nucleotides match TRBD2. Sequences were obtained from PBMCs or T cells enriched from blood (not recorded which). The CDR3 region has the DNA TGTGCCTGGGGGAGAGGCGGGGGGGCCCACGAGCAGTACTTC. It is translated as CAWGRGGGAHEQYF.